The 2 T cell receptor beta chains below all came from one sample that was sequenced in a study of T cell repertoires in cytomegalovirus infection. A single record per CDR3 protein comes from TCRdb applying MiXCR to the reads. The repertoire consists of about 440,000 distinct CDR3 sequences, with approximately 32% occurring once and the leading ten covering around 15%. Source material: PBMCs. The source of these receptors is a human donor in good health (CMV status not recorded). Some clones in this sample may be carry-over from other donors' samples.

This chain joins TRBV6-8 and TRBJ2-7, with 10 bases matching TRBD1. Germline values: CDR1 MNHGY, CDR2 SAAAGT. Trimming at V came to 3 bases and at J to 6 bases, leaving 5 bases not matched to a gene. This CDR3 is 14 amino acids long. In DNA form, the CDR3 reads TGTGCCAGCAGTTATGGACAGGGGGTCAGCGAGCAGTACTTC. Translating gives CASSYGQGVSEQYF.

J is TRBJ2-7 and V is TRBV12-3 or TRBV12-4; 8 positions match TRBD1. V was clipped by 7 bases and J by 2 bases; unmatched bases: 10. There are 15 residues in the CDR3. CDR3 loop: CASMGTGEKTYEQYF. The CDR3 DNA follows: TGTGCCAGCATGGGGACAGGAGAAAAAACCTACGAGCAGTACTTC.